This T cell receptor (beta chain) was observed in a study of blood T cell repertoires in COVID-19. Study overall: Acute and convalescent COVID-19 samples came from the United States, Italy and Spain. T cells, B-cell-depleted T cells, or PBMCs supplied cDNA or gDNA.

As originally analysed: The assay estimated nucleated cells by amplifying reference gene primers. Data came from immunoSEQ multiplex PCR; TCRdb stores just in-frame clones and leaves some out. V and J calls and clone size come straight from that table; D and trimming were deduced from the DNA. The sample yields about 42,000 clones, more than 75% seen once. Germline V gives CDR1 MRHNA, CDR2 SNTAGT. The CDR3 loop spans 15 amino acids. Trimming at V came to 5 bases and at J to 3 bases, leaving 4 bases not matched to a gene. Source material: peripheral blood. This clonotype originated in a man aged 70 or older with active or convalescent COVID-19. The chain joins TRBV6-4 to TRBJ2-6; 7 bases are a match to TRBD2. The CDR3 DNA reads as TGTGCCAGCAGTCCCGGGGGGAGTGGGGCCAACGTCCTGACTTTC. Translated: CASSPGGSGANVLTF.